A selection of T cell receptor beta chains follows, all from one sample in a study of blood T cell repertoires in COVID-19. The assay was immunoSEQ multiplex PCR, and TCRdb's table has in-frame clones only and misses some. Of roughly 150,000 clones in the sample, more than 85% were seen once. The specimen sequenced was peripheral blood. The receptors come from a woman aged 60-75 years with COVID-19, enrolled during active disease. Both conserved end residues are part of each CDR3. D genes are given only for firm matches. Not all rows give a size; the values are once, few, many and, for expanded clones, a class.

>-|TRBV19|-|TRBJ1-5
TGTGCCAGTAGTATTTGGCAGGGCCTGGGCGGCAATCAGCCCCAGCATTTT
CASSIWQGLGGNQPQHF
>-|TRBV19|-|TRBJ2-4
TGTGCCAGTAGTTTACAGGGTTTCGCTATTCAGTACTTC
CASSLQGFAIQYF
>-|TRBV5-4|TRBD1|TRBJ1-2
TGTGCCAGCAGCCCCCGGGACAGGGGGCAAGAGGGCTACACCTTC
CASSPRDRGQEGYTF
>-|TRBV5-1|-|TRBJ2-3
TGCGCCAGCAGCTTCACGGGGAGCACAGATACGCAGTATTTT
CASSFTGSTDTQYF
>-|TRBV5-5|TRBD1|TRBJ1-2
TGTGCCAGCAGCGAGGACAGGGCGTATGGCTACACCTTC
CASSEDRAYGYTF
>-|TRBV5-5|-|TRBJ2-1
TGTGCCAGCAGCTTGGTTGGAGGGAAGGCAAATGAGCAGTTCTTC
CASSLVGGKANEQFF
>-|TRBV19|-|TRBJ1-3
TGTGCCAGTAGTCTGGACAAGAGCTCTGGAAACACCATATATTTT
CASSLDKSSGNTIYF
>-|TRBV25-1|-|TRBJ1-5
TGTGCCAGCAGTGAAACTCGTAACAGGGCCAATCAGCCCCAGCATTTT
CASSETRNRANQPQHF
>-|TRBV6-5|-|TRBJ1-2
TGTGCCAGCAGTCGGTCCCAAGCTAACTATGGCTACACCTTC
CASSRSQANYGYTF
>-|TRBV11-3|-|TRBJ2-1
TGTGCCAGCAGCTTAAGGTCGGGGAGCTCCTACAATGAGCAGTTCTTC
CASSLRSGSSYNEQFF
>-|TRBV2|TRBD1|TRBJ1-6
TGTGCCAGCAGCTCAGGGGGAGGTACGAGTAATTCACCCCTCCACTTT
CASSSGGGTSNSPLHF
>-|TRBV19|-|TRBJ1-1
TGTGCCAGTAACCGAGGCAGGGGCCCGAACACTGAAGCTTTCTTT
CASNRGRGPNTEAFF
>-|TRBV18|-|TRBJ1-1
TGTGCCAGCTCAGCGGGAAAAGGGGCGTACACTGAAGCTTTCTTT
CASSAGKGAYTEAFF
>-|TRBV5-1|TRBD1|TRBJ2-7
TGCGCCAGCAGCTTCTGGGGGACAGGGGGTGAAGAGCAGTACTTC
CASSFWGTGGEEQYF
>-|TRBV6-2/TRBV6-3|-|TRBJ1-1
TGTGCCAGCAGTTACATTCGACAGTTGAACACTGAAGCTTTCTTT
CASSYIRQLNTEAFF
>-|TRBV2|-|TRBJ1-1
TGTGCCAGCAGGAGGGTCTTGAACACTGAAGCTTTCTTT
CASRRVLNTEAFF
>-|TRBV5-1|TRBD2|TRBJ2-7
TGCGCCAGCAGCTTGGTATCCAGCGGGGGGGACGAGCAGTACTTC
CASSLVSSGGDEQYF
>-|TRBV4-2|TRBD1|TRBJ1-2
TGTGCCAGCAGCCAAGTTGGGACAGGGGGGGATGGCTACACCTTC
CASSQVGTGGDGYTF
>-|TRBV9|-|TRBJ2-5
TGTGCCAGCAGCGTAGGGGTCCAGGGGGAGACCCAGTACTTC
CASSVGVQGETQYF
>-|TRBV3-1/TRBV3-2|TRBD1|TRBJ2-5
TGTGCCAGCAGCTCCAGGGGGGAGACCCAGTACTTC
CASSSRGETQYF
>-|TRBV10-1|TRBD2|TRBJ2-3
TGCGCCAGCAGTGATCTCGGGACTAGCGGGGACTCCACAGATACGCAGTATTTT
CASSDLGTSGDSTDTQYF
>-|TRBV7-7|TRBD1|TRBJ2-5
TGTGCTAGCAGCTTAGCGGCCGGGACAGGAACCGAAGAGACCCAGTACTTC
CASSLAAGTGTEETQYF
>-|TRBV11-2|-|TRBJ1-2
TGTGCCAGCAGCTCCGACAGAGTCTATGGCTACACCTTC
CASSSDRVYGYTF
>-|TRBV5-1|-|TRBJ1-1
TGCGCCAGCAGCTCCGGACAGCTGAACACTGAAGCTTTCTTT
CASSSGQLNTEAFF
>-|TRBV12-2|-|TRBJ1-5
TGTGCAAGTCGCTTAGCGCACGGCAGACATCCTTCCGGTCAGCCCCAGCATTTT
CASRLAHGRHPSGQPQHF
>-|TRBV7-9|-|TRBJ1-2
TGTGCCAGCATGCAGACAGCTAGTGTGCGGGGGGGCTACACCTTC
CASMQTASVRGGYTF
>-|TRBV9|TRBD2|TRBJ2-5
TGTGCCAGCAGCCCCGGACTAGCGGGGGGGCCATTTGAGACCCAGTACTTC
CASSPGLAGGPFETQYF
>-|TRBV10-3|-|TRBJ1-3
TGTGCCATCAGTGGCGATTGGGGAAACACCATATATTTT
CAISGDWGNTIYF
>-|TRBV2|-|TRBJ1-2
TGTGCCAGCAAGGAGGGGCACCTCTATGGCTACACCTTC
CASKEGHLYGYTF
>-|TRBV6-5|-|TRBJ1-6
TGTGCCACCCAAGCCCAGGGGTCCGATTCACCCCTCCACTTT
CATQAQGSDSPLHF
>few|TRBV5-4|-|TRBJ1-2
TGTGCCAGCAGCTTGGAAAGGGGGGGAGGCTACACCTTC
CASSLERGGGYTF
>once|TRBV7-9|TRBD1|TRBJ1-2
TGTGCCAGCAGCTTAAGCAGGGGGCGCGAGTATGGCTACACCTTC
CASSLSRGREYGYTF
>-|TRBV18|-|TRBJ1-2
TGTGCCAGCTCACCACCTGGGGAGGGCTACACCTTC
CASSPPGEGYTF
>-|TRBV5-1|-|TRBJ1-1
TGCGCCAGCCGGACGGGGGGGAGGAACACTGAAGCTTTCTTT
CASRTGGRNTEAFF
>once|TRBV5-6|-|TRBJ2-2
TGTGCCAGAAGGCTTACTGCGGGGCAGCATCTTACCGGGGAGCTGTTTTTT
CARRLTAGQHLTGELFF
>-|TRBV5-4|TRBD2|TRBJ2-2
TGTGCCAGTCGGGATAGCGGGGGGTACAATCGGGCCACCGGGGAGCTGTTTTTT
CASRDSGGYNRATGELFF
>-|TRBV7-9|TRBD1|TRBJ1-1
TGTGCCAGCAGCTTACGACAGGGGGCGAACACTGAAGCTTTCTTT
CASSLRQGANTEAFF
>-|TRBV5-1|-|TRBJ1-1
TGCGCCAGCAGCTTGGGGAGGGAGAACTCTGAAGCTTTCTTT
CASSLGRENSEAFF
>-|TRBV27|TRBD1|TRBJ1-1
TGTGCCAGCAGTTTCGGGACAGGTAACACTGAAGCTTTCTTT
CASSFGTGNTEAFF
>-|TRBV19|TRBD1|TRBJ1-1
TGTGCCAGTAGTCCGGCCGGGACAGGGACCGAAGCTTTCTTT
CASSPAGTGTEAFF
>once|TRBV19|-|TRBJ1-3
TGTGCCAGTAGTTTCAACGGGATTTCCCTCGGAAACACCATATATTTT
CASSFNGISLGNTIYF
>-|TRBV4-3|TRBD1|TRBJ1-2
TGCGCCAGCAGCCAAAGGGACAGAGCTAACTATGGCTACACCTTC
CASSQRDRANYGYTF
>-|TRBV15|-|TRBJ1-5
TGTGCCACCAGCCGGGATATTTATAGCAATCAGCCCCAGCATTTT
CATSRDIYSNQPQHF
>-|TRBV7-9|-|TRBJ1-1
TGTGCCAGCAGGGGAGGGCACACTGAAGCTTTCTTT
CASRGGHTEAFF
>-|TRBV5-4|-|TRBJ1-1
TGTGCCAGCAGCTCGTGGGTCGGGGGTCGGTACACTGAAGCTTTCTTT
CASSSWVGGRYTEAFF
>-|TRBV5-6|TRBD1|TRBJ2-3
TGTGCCACCTCCCAGGGGACAGGGGGCACAGATACGCAGTATTTT
CATSQGTGGTDTQYF
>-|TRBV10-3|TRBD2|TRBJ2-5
TGTGCCACTAGCGGCCGGGAGACCCAGTACTTC
CATSGRETQYF
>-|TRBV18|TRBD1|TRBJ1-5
TGTGCCAGCTCACCACCAGAGGGGACAGGCGAAAATCAGCCCCAGCATTTT
CASSPPEGTGENQPQHF
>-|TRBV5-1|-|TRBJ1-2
TGCGCCAGCAGCTTGGGACAGTCCTATGGCTACACCTTC
CASSLGQSYGYTF
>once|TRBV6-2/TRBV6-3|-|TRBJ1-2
TGTGCCAGCAGCCCCACCGCCAGGGGCTCGAGTGGCTACACCTTC
CASSPTARGSSGYTF
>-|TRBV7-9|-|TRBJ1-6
TGTGCCAGCAGCTATCAGGGAAATAATTCACCCCTCCACTTT
CASSYQGNNSPLHF